One sample yielded the 14 T cell receptor beta chains listed below, sequenced in a study of T cells in Graves' hyperthyroidism and ophthalmopathy. Regions amplified from RNA transcripts were the TCR beta CDR3 regions. The HTBI set primed first-round TCR CDR3 RT-PCR. TCRdb passed the multiplex PCR reads through MiXCR, listing each CDR3 protein once. The sample has over 150,000 distinct CDR3 sequences, roughly a sixth seen once. The sample comprised blood. Receptors originate from a woman aged 50 to 65 with Graves' hyperthyroidism.

The table lists this clonotype with many counts. The CDR3, as DNA: TGTGCCAGCAGTTTCGGACGCAGCACAGATACGCAGTATTTT. Amino acids: CASSFGRSTDTQYF. This chain connects TRBV2 to TRBJ2-3; D gene ambiguous. V was clipped by 5 bases and J by 0 bases, with 9 bases between them. CDR1 SNHLY and CDR2 FYNNEI come from the germline V gene. There are 14 residues in the CDR3.

The sample holds a few counts of this clonotype. This chain links TRBV15 with TRBJ2-1, with 10 positions matching TRBD2. CDR3 size: 16 residues. CDR1 LNHNV and CDR2 YYDKDF come from the germline V gene (reference sequence). The junction had 8 bases not matched to a gene; V was cut back by 1 base and J by 8 bases. This CDR3 reads CATSRAGVSGRDEQFF. The CDR3 coding sequence is TGTGCCACCAGCAGAGCGGGGGTCAGCGGGAGGGATGAGCAGTTCTTC.

This clonotype was counted ten times or more. The gene calls are TRBV7-9 and TRBJ2-3; the match to TRBD2 covers 7 bases. CDR3 length: 16 amino acids. Trimming at V came to 1 base and at J to 0 bases, leaving 4 bases not matched to a gene. From germline, CDR1 is SEHNR and CDR2 FQNEAQ (reference sequence). CDR3 sequence: CASSLVPSGSTDTQYF. CDR3 coding DNA: TGTGCCAGCAGCTTAGTCCCTAGCGGAAGCACAGATACGCAGTATTTT.

This clonotype was observed many times. The chain links TRBV11-1 to TRBJ2-5, with a tentative D call TRBD2 (6 bases). This CDR3 comprises 14 residues. V shed 5 bases and J shed 1 base, with 11 bases lying between them. Germline V CDR1 and CDR2: SGHAT, FQDESV (reference sequence). For the CDR3, the DNA is TGTGCCAGCAGCCCCACTAGCAGCCAAGAGACCCAGTACTTC. Residues: CASSPTSSQETQYF.

In this sample, this clonotype turned up many times. The V call is TRBV6-2 or TRBV6-3, the J call TRBJ2-3; tentative D call: TRBD2 (6 bases). Between the trimmed V and J ends, which lost 2 bases and 8 bases, there was a span of 23 bases. Germline values: CDR1 MNHEY, CDR2 SVGEGT. This CDR3 has 17 residues. The CDR3 region has the DNA TGTGCCAGCAGTTACCCCCGGGACTCCTCAAAGGCGGGTACGCAGTATTTT. It codes for CASSYPRDSSKAGTQYF.

This clonotype qualifies as medium-sized (0.01 to 0.1%). The genes are TRBV2 and TRBJ1-1; D remains ambiguous. Per germline, CDR1 SNHLY and CDR2 FYNNEI. V was pared by 6 bases and J by 2 bases, with 10 bases between. This CDR3 contains 13 residues. As DNA, the CDR3 is TGTGCCAGCAGATCCAACATAAACACTGAAGCTTTCTTT. It specifies CASRSNINTEAFF.

This clonotype was seen a few times. The gene calls are TRBV29-1 and TRBJ2-3, with D unresolved. Trimming pared 3 bases from V and 2 bases from J, leaving 12 bases between. This CDR3 spans 14 amino acids. Germline-derived CDR1 and CDR2 are SQVTM and ANQGSEA. The CDR3 loop is CSVDGEDPTDTQYF. CDR3 nucleotides: TGCAGCGTTGACGGAGAAGACCCCACAGATACGCAGTATTTT.

At least ten counts were recorded for this clonotype. This rearrangement joins TRBV18 to TRBJ1-1; possibly TRBD1 for D (5 bases). CDR3 length: 13 amino acids. Germline V gene lookup returns CDR1 KGHSH and CDR2 LQKENI. Trimming removed 6 bases from V and 5 bases from J, with 13 bases in between. The CDR3 is CASSVRWGTEAFF. The CDR3 region has the DNA TGTGCCAGCTCCGTAAGGTGGGGGACTGAAGCTTTCTTT.

The gene calls are TRBV5-5 and TRBJ2-7; D is possibly TRBD2 (7 bases). V lost 0 bases, J lost 2 bases, and 12 bases lay in between. CDR1 is SGHKS and CDR2 is YYEKEE in the germline V gene (reference sequence). This CDR3 is 15 amino acids long. CDR3 nucleotides: TGTGCCAGCAGCTTGGGCGCGGGGGCTACCTACGAGCAGTACTTC. Protein sequence: CASSLGAGATYEQYF.

This clonotype was detected many times. The J gene is TRBJ1-1, the V gene TRBV30; D gene ambiguous. The CDR3 totals 12 residues. The germline gives CDR1 GTSNPN, CDR2 SVGIG (reference sequence). V was trimmed by 0 bases and J by 5 bases, leaving 7 bases between them. CDR3 DNA sequence: TGTGCCTGGAGTGTTTTAGAGACTGAAGCTTTCTTT. This translates into CAWSVLETEAFF.

The genes are TRBV30 and TRBJ2-5, with TRBD2 matching 8 bases. The V gene's germline CDR1 is GTSNPN and CDR2 SVGIG (reference sequence). There are 16 residues in the CDR3. V lost 2 bases and J lost 5; bases outside the gene matches: 13. CDR3 nucleotides: TGTGCCTGGAGTTCCTTACCGGGACTAGGGAGGGAGACCCAGTACTTC. Its protein is CAWSSLPGLGRETQYF.

This clonotype was recorded a few times. V usage is TRBV19 and J usage is TRBJ1-2; 9 bases agree with TRBD1. CDR1 LNHDA and CDR2 SQIVND come from the germline V gene (reference sequence). This CDR3 has 14 amino acids. V dropped 7 bases and J dropped 5; count of bases not matched to a gene: 8. This CDR3 is CASTQDRGLYGYTF. DNA of the CDR3: TGTGCCAGTACTCAGGACAGGGGTTTGTATGGCTACACCTTC.

This clonotype was detected many times. This rearrangement joins TRBV11-2 to TRBJ2-7; possibly TRBD2 for D (6 bases). The CDR3 extends over 15 amino acids. The V end lost 5 bases, the J end lost 3 bases, and 17 bases lay between the germline ends. CDR1 and CDR2 (germline): SGHAT, FQNNGV. This chain's CDR3 is CASSPWRDRDYEQYF. CDR3 coding DNA: TGTGCCAGCAGCCCGTGGAGGGATCGAGACTACGAGCAGTACTTC.

Ten or more counts support this clonotype. This rearrangement joins TRBV7-8 to TRBJ1-3; no firm D call. The CDR3 consists of 12 residues. V lost 5 bases to trimming and J lost 6 bases, with 8 bases between them. Germline V lookup: CDR1 SGHVS, CDR2 FQNEAQ. DNA of the CDR3: TGTGCCAGCAGCGCCACAGAAAACACCATATATTTT. Translation gives CASSATENTIYF.